This TCR beta chain was captured by sequencing in a study of control samples from healthy donors and cancer patients. The germline CDR1 and CDR2 sequences are LGHDT and YNNKEL (reference sequence). Trimming took off 0 bases at V and 0 bases at J, with 9 bases between the two ends. The CDR3 contains 17 residues. Assay: immunoSEQ multiplex PCR; the TCRdb copy retains only in-frame clones and omits some. The table includes about 140,000 clones, roughly 92% detected once. The TCR comes from a man aged 25 to 40 in good health. Input material: blood. V is TRBV3-1 (or the pseudogene TRBV3-2) and J is TRBJ2-6, with a possible D match to TRBD1 (5 bases). The CDR3 DNA follows: TGTGCCAGCAGCCAAGATGGCAGGGCCTCTGGGGCCAACGTCCTGACTTTC. Amino acid sequence: CASSQDGRASGANVLTF.